Listed below are T cell receptor beta chains from one sample, sequenced in a study of shared clonotypes between healthy human individuals. Assay used: immunoSEQ multiplex PCR; TCRdb lists only in-frame clones, some missing. The data contain millions of clones, 90% to 95% of them singletons. Sequenced: naive CD4+ T cells sorted from blood. These receptors were obtained from a man aged 18 to 30 in good health. Each CDR3 is given with its conserved first and last residue. A D gene is named only where the DNA matches it firmly. The size entry is marked missing in some rows and otherwise reads once, few, many or a size class.

d_call	cdr3_length	v_call	j_call	clone_size	cdr3_aa	cdr3_nt
.	18	TRBV7-8	TRBJ2-3	.	CASSRKGGVSISTDTQYF	TGTGCCAGCAGCCGTAAGGGGGGGGTTTCCATAAGCACAGATACGCAGTATTTT
.	11	TRBV19	TRBJ1-1	few	CASSIQTEAFF	TGTGCCAGTAGTATTCAAACTGAAGCTTTCTTT
.	14	TRBV4-3	TRBJ2-2	once	CASSLRENTGELFF	TGCGCCAGCAGCCTCCGGGAGAACACCGGGGAGCTGTTTTTT
TRBD1	18	TRBV4-1	TRBJ2-6	.	CASSLWTGGLSGANVLTF	TGCGCCAGCAGCCTATGGACAGGGGGCCTCTCTGGGGCCAACGTCCTGACTTTC
TRBD2	19	TRBV5-4	TRBJ2-1	.	CASSSPGLAGGEGWDEQFF	TGTGCCAGCAGCTCTCCGGGACTAGCGGGAGGGGAAGGGTGGGATGAGCAGTTCTTC
.	15	TRBV30	TRBJ2-7	.	CAWSETGGLTYEQYF	TGTGCCTGGAGTGAGACAGGAGGGCTCACCTACGAGCAGTACTTC
.	15	TRBV19	TRBJ1-2	.	CASSIQPQGIHGYTF	TGTGCCAGTAGTATTCAACCCCAGGGAATCCATGGCTACACCTTC
TRBD1	17	TRBV13	TRBJ2-4	.	CASSLGGQGMAKNIQYF	TGTGCCAGCAGCTTAGGAGGACAGGGTATGGCCAAAAACATTCAGTACTTC
.	13	TRBV10-3	TRBJ2-3	.	CAISRGPGDTQYF	TGTGCCATCAGTCGAGGACCGGGGGATACGCAGTATTTT
.	16	TRBV5-6	TRBJ2-3	.	CASSLGLYTSTDTQYF	TGTGCCAGCAGCCTGGGGCTCTACACTAGCACAGATACGCAGTATTTT
TRBD1	17	TRBV5-1	TRBJ2-2	.	CASSSLSGTGNTGELFF	TGCGCCAGCAGTTCTCTCTCCGGGACAGGGAACACCGGGGAGCTGTTTTTT
.	13	TRBV29-1	TRBJ2-2	.	CSVGQRGTGELFF	TGCAGCGTAGGACAGAGAGGGACCGGGGAGCTGTTTTTT
.	12	TRBV6-1	TRBJ1-1	.	CASSEVYTEAFF	TGTGCCAGCAGTGAAGTGTATACTGAAGCTTTCTTT
TRBD1	14	TRBV7-9	TRBJ1-6	few	CASSFQGAFSPLHF	TGTGCCAGCAGCTTCCAGGGGGCGTTTTCACCCCTCCACTTT
.	14	TRBV5-1	TRBJ2-6	.	CASSLSSGANVLTF	TGCGCCAGCAGCCTTAGCTCTGGGGCCAACGTCCTGACTTTC
.	14	TRBV2	TRBJ1-4	.	CASSEGRGNEKLFF	TGTGCCAGCAGTGAGGGACGGGGGAATGAAAAACTGTTTTTT
.	12	TRBV7-3	TRBJ1-2	once	CASSSPGSGYTF	TGTGCCAGCAGCTCCCCCGGCTCTGGCTACACCTTC
.	13	TRBV6-1	TRBJ1-3	.	CASSAYSGNTIYF	TGTGCCAGCAGTGCATACTCTGGAAACACCATATATTTT
TRBD1	12	TRBV6-5	TRBJ1-1	once	CASSYAGQGTFF	TGTGCCAGCAGTTACGCCGGACAGGGAACTTTCTTT
TRBD1	15	TRBV6-1	TRBJ2-1	.	CASSEALPGQGYSFF	TGTGCCAGCAGTGAAGCTCTACCGGGACAGGGGTATTCGTTCTTC
TRBD2	15	TRBV27	TRBJ2-3	.	CASSLAGVSTDTQYF	TGTGCCAGCAGTCTAGCGGGAGTTAGCACAGATACGCAGTATTTT
TRBD2	15	TRBV30	TRBJ2-5	.	CAWSLTSGVRETQYF	TGTGCCTGGAGTTTGACTAGCGGGGTCCGGGAGACCCAGTACTTC
TRBD1	18	TRBV7-9	TRBJ2-7	.	CASSYTTPQGAVGYEQYF	TGTGCCAGCAGTTATACCACCCCACAGGGGGCGGTAGGGTACGAGCAGTACTTC
.	15	TRBV19	TRBJ1-3	once	CASSIVTGGGNTIYF	TGTGCCAGTAGTATAGTGACGGGAGGAGGAAACACCATATATTTT
.	16	TRBV6-6	TRBJ2-4	.	CASSYTGSASVNIQYF	TGTGCCAGCAGTTACACAGGGTCGGCTAGCGTAAACATTCAGTACTTC
TRBD2	17	TRBV7-9	TRBJ2-1	.	CASSLGLAGGPANEQFF	TGTGCCAGCAGCTTGGGATTAGCGGGAGGGCCGGCCAATGAGCAGTTCTTC
.	14	TRBV18	TRBJ1-6	.	CASSSSQGASPLHF	TGTGCCAGCTCTTCTTCACAGGGAGCCTCACCCCTCCACTTT
.	14	TRBV5-1	TRBJ1-1	.	CASSSPDSGTEAFF	TGCGCCAGCAGCTCCCCTGACTCAGGGACTGAAGCTTTCTTT
TRBD1	17	TRBV19	TRBJ1-1	.	CASSIRTGGARNTEAFF	TGTGCCAGTAGTATAAGGACAGGGGGCGCTCGGAACACTGAAGCTTTCTTT
TRBD2	15	TRBV4-1	TRBJ2-2	.	CASSQDSSGAGELFF	TGCGCCAGCAGCCAAGATTCCAGCGGGGCCGGGGAGCTGTTTTTT
.	16	TRBV9	TRBJ2-2	.	CASSVAGGANTGELFF	TGTGCCAGCAGCGTAGCTGGGGGCGCAAACACCGGGGAGCTGTTTTTT
.	14	TRBV4-2	TRBJ2-2	.	CASSQDSVPGELFF	TGTGCCAGCAGCCAAGATAGTGTTCCCGGGGAGCTGTTTTTT
TRBD1	15	TRBV9	TRBJ1-4	.	CASSVGPGTEAKLFF	TGTGCCAGCAGCGTAGGACCCGGGACAGAGGCAAAACTGTTTTTT
.	13	TRBV4-3	TRBJ2-3	.	CASSQSHTDTQYF	TGCGCCAGCAGCCAATCACATACAGATACGCAGTATTTT
TRBD2	13	TRBV28	TRBJ2-5	.	CASSLSGSQTQYF	TGTGCCAGCAGTTTAAGCGGGAGTCAGACCCAGTACTTC
.	11	TRBV29-1	TRBJ1-1	.	CSVDYRSKAFF	TGCAGCGTTGATTACAGGAGTAAAGCTTTCTTT
.	14	TRBV9	TRBJ2-1	.	CASSGADSYNEQFF	TGTGCCAGCAGCGGTGCGGACTCCTACAATGAGCAGTTCTTC
.	11	TRBV30	TRBJ2-7	.	CAWSGTYEQYF	TGTGCCTGGTCCGGTACCTACGAGCAGTACTTC
TRBD1	14	TRBV28	TRBJ2-7	.	CASITPGQTYEQYF	TGTGCCAGCATCACCCCGGGACAGACCTACGAGCAGTACTTC
.	13	TRBV7-2	TRBJ1-6	.	CASSLEGMYPLHF	TGTGCCAGCAGCTTAGAAGGGATGTACCCCCTCCACTTT
.	12	TRBV29-1	TRBJ2-7	.	CSVEENSYEQYF	TGCAGCGTTGAGGAGAACTCCTACGAGCAGTACTTC
.	15	TRBV28	TRBJ1-1	once	CASSFFGGGNTEAFF	TGTGCCAGCAGTTTCTTTGGAGGAGGGAACACTGAAGCTTTCTTT
.	16	TRBV6-1	TRBJ1-5	.	CASSEARRGSVQPQHF	TGTGCCAGCAGTGAAGCGCGGCGGGGATCGGTTCAGCCCCAGCATTTT
.	15	TRBV7-9	TRBJ1-1	.	CASSLAATANTEAFF	TGTGCCAGCAGCTTAGCGGCGACAGCGAACACTGAAGCTTTCTTT
.	14	TRBV5-4	TRBJ2-1	.	CASSVTGSGNEQFF	TGTGCCAGCAGTGTTACAGGGTCCGGCAATGAGCAGTTCTTC
TRBD1	14	TRBV5-1	TRBJ2-3	.	CASSAAGTGNTQYF	TGCGCCAGCAGCGCTGCCGGGACAGGGAACACGCAGTATTTT
.	15	TRBV5-1	TRBJ2-3	.	CASSLTGTSTDTQYF	TGCGCCAGCAGCTTGACCGGGACTAGCACAGATACGCAGTATTTT
.	15	TRBV29-1	TRBJ1-4	.	CSVEGGEATNEKLFF	TGCAGCGTCGAAGGGGGGGAGGCAACTAATGAAAAACTGTTTTTT
TRBD1	16	TRBV15	TRBJ1-1	.	CATSRDSSRGGTEAFF	TGTGCCACCAGCAGAGATTCGTCCAGGGGGGGAACTGAAGCTTTCTTT
.	14	TRBV6-4	TRBJ1-5	.	CASSEFWGNQPQHF	TGTGCCAGCAGTGAATTCTGGGGCAATCAGCCCCAGCATTTT
.	15	TRBV15	TRBJ2-7	.	CATSRETPPMSEQYF	TGTGCCACCAGCAGAGAGACACCCCCAATGTCCGAGCAGTACTTC
TRBD1	17	TRBV5-4	TRBJ1-6	.	CASRVPDRGPYNSPLHF	TGTGCCAGCAGGGTGCCTGACAGGGGGCCCTATAATTCACCCCTCCACTTT